The sequence of this TCR beta chain was determined in a study of cytomegalovirus exposure and HLA in healthy donors. PCR was performed using 60 Vbeta and 13 Jbeta primers. The data were produced by immunoSEQ multiplex PCR, yet TCRdb's version contains in-frame clones alone and is incomplete. The sample consists of about 150,000 clones, roughly 74% of them appearing once. V shed 5 bases, J shed 6 bases, and the junction held 7 bases outside the gene matches. This CDR3 has 15 amino acids. CDR1 is SEHNR, CDR2 FQNEAQ, per germline (reference sequence). General study points: It was only CMV serostatus that was available as immune exposure information. Testing in vitro showed a few CMV-associated chains specific for CMV antigens.

This clone appeared once. What it binds is unknown. The chain links TRBV7-9 to TRBJ1-5; 10 bases align to TRBD1. The sequenced material came from PBMCs. The TCR comes from a man younger than 35 in good health and CMV-seronegative. CDR3 protein: CASSQTGGTFQPQHF. For the CDR3, the DNA is TGTGCCAGCAGCCAGACAGGGGGCACGTTTCAGCCCCAGCATTTT.